This passage covers 8 T cell receptor beta chains from one sample sequenced in a study of shared clonotypes between healthy human individuals. In the naive CD8 group, cells lacked CD45RO and were positively selected for CCR7, so terminally differentiated effector memory CD45RA+ cells were left out. Some clones are missing from TCRdb's copy, which holds only in-frame ones; the method was immunoSEQ multiplex PCR. The sample includes around 2,000,000 clones, around 96% seen only once; the top ten take 1.1%. The sequenced sample consisted of naive CD8+ T cells sorted from blood. These receptors originate from a man aged 18 to 29 in good health.

This chain uses TRBV7-6 with TRBJ2-2; perhaps TRBD1 as D (6 bases). Germline V gene sequence: CDR1 SGHVS, CDR2 FNYEAQ. The CDR3 consists of 14 residues. V was clipped by 5 bases and J by 4 bases, with 11 bases between them. The CDR3 sequence is CASSPSRGTGELFF. The CDR3 region has the DNA TGTGCCAGCAGCCCCAGCAGGGGCACCGGGGAGCTGTTTTTT.

This chain joins TRBV7-9 and TRBJ2-1; 9 positions agree with TRBD1. J gave up 4 bases and V 5 bases, and 6 bases lay outside the gene matches. CDR3 length equals 15 residues. The germline CDR1 and CDR2 sequences are SEHNR and FQNEAQ (reference sequence). The DNA for the CDR3 is TGTGCCAGCAGCGACTCGACAGGGGGTTACAATGAGCAGTTCTTC. Amino acid sequence: CASSDSTGGYNEQFF. Full variable domain (rest looked up from reference TRBV7-9 and TRBJ2-1): DTGVSQNPRHKITKRGQNVTFRCDPISEHNRLYWYRQTLGQGPEFLTYFQNEAQLEKSRLLSDRFSAERPKGSFSTLEIQRTEQGDSAMYLCASSDSTGGYNEQFFGPGTRLTVL.

This chain joins TRBV5-1 and TRBJ2-7; 8 bases fit TRBD1. This CDR3 has 12 amino acids. Germline lookup yields CDR1 SGHRS and CDR2 YFSETQ. J was trimmed by 6 bases and V by 7 bases; bases with no gene match: 6. The CDR3 loop is CASGAGGGEQYF. The CDR3 nucleotides read TGCGCCAGCGGTGCAGGGGGCGGCGAGCAGTACTTC. Drawing the rest from reference TRBV5-1 and TRBJ2-7, the complete variable domain is KAGVTQTPRYLIKTRGQQVTLSCSPISGHRSVSWYQQTPGQGLQFLFEYFSETQRNKGNFPGRFSGRQFSNSRSEMNVSTLELGDSALYLCASGAGGGEQYFGPGTRLTVT.

CDR3: CASNAGTPFKNTGELFF. The CDR3 nucleotides read TGTGCCAGCAATGCCGGGACCCCCTTCAAGAACACCGGGGAGCTGTTTTTT. The chain employs TRBV2 and TRBJ2-2; D might be TRBD1 or TRBD2, each matching 5 bases. The CDR3 is 17 residues long. V shed 7 bases and J shed 1 base, with 19 bases lying between them. The V gene's germline CDR1 is SNHLY and CDR2 FYNNEI. Based on the CDR3 plus reference TRBV2 and TRBJ2-2, the full variable domain is EPEVTQTPSHQVTQMGQEVILRCVPISNHLYFYWYRQILGQKVEFLVSFYNNEISEKSEIFDDQFSVERPDGSNFTLKIRSTKLEDSAMYFCASNAGTPFKNTGELFFGEGSRLTVL.

The chain employs TRBV27 and TRBJ2-1; 8 nucleotides agree with TRBD1. The length of the CDR3 is 16 residues. Losses at the gene ends were 8 bases for V and 0 bases for J; bases not matched to a gene: 9. Germline V lookup: CDR1 MNHEY, CDR2 SMNVEV (reference sequence). The chain's CDR3 is CASHGTGLSSYNEQFF. CDR3 DNA: TGTGCCAGCCATGGGACAGGCCTGAGCTCCTACAATGAGCAGTTCTTC.

Details on this clone: Other nucleotide sequences in the sample specify the same CDR3. This chain connects TRBV19 to TRBJ1-1; no firm D call. This CDR3 contains 13 residues. Trimming cost V 5 bases and J 0 bases, with 7 bases left between them. In germline, CDR1 is LNHDA, CDR2 SQIVND (reference sequence). CDR3 sequence reads: CASSDGLNTEAFF. The CDR3 region has the DNA TGTGCCAGTAGTGACGGGTTGAACACTGAAGCTTTCTTT.

The count of this clone is one. The chain is built from TRBV6-5 and TRBJ2-7; D gene uncertain. The germline V gene encodes CDR1 MNHEY and CDR2 SVGAGI. V was shortened by 6 bases and J by 3 bases, with 12 bases between the two germline ends. The CDR3 is 13 residues long. The CDR3 sequence is CASRDPGLYEQYF. Here the CDR3 DNA reads TGTGCCAGCAGAGACCCGGGTCTCTACGAGCAGTACTTC.

The chain links TRBV6-5 to TRBJ2-5, with D perhaps matching TRBD1 (5 bases). V dropped 2 bases and J dropped 7 bases, with 14 bases sitting between them. The CDR3 loop spans 14 amino acids. The germline V gene encodes CDR1 MNHEY and CDR2 SVGAGI. For the CDR3, the DNA is TGTGCCAGCAGTTACCTGCGTGCCCAGGGGACCCAGTACTTC. It translates to CASSYLRAQGTQYF.